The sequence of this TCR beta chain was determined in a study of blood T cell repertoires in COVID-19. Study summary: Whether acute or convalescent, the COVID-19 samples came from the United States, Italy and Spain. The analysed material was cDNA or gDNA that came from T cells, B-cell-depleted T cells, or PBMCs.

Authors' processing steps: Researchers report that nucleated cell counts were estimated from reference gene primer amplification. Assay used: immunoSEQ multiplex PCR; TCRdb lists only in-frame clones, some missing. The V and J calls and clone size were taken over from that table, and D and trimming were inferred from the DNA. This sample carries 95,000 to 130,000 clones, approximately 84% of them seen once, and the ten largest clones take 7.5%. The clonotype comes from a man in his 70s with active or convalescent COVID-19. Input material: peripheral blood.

CDR3 in DNA: TGTGCCAGCAGTCTTAGCGGGAAACGTAATGAGCAGTTCTTC. Translating it yields CASSLSGKRNEQFF. This chain connects TRBV7-3 to TRBJ2-1; the match to TRBD2 covers 8 bases. This CDR3 comprises 14 residues. CDR1 SGHTA and CDR2 FQGTGA come from the germline V gene. Trimming removed 6 bases from V and 7 bases from J; junction bases left unmatched: 8.